Listed below are T cell receptor beta chains from one sample, sequenced in a study of blood T cell repertoires in COVID-19. Sequenced by immunoSEQ multiplex PCR; TCRdb stores in-frame clones only, minus some. Seen here are a few hundred thousand clones, around 92% observed once, and the top ten hold approximately 2.9%. Input material: PBMCs or T cells enriched from blood (not recorded which). The receptors stem from a woman aged 45 to 65 who had been exposed to COVID-19. Both conserved end residues are part of each CDR3. A D gene is named only where the DNA matches it firmly. Clone size appears in some rows only: once, few, many, or a class for an expanded clone.

D	size	J	V	CDR3	DNA
-	once	TRBJ2-7	TRBV7-9	CASSSRGPQSSEQYF	TGTGCCAGCAGCTCGCGGGGCCCTCAGTCCAGCGAGCAGTACTTC
TRBD2	-	TRBJ2-1	TRBV9	CASSGSSGGAFNEQFF	TGTGCCAGCAGCGGGTCAAGCGGGGGGGCCTTCAATGAGCAGTTCTTC
-	-	TRBJ1-5	TRBV28	CASSLLGGTNQPQHF	TGTGCCAGCAGTCTTTTGGGGGGAACCAATCAGCCCCAGCATTTT
-	-	TRBJ1-1	TRBV6-5	CASSRGGLNTEAFF	TGTGCCAGCAGTCGAGGGGGTTTGAACACTGAAGCTTTCTTT
-	-	TRBJ1-5	TRBV6-5	CASSPTGDQPQHF	TGTGCCAGCAGCCCAACAGGAGATCAGCCCCAGCATTTT
TRBD2	-	TRBJ2-2	TRBV2	CASRSGTSRTGELFF	TGTGCCAGCAGATCCGGGACTAGCCGCACCGGGGAGCTGTTTTTT
-	-	TRBJ2-1	TRBV5-4	CASSLGARGIMDNEQFF	TGTGCCAGCAGCTTGGGGGCTAGGGGGATCATGGACAATGAGCAGTTCTTC
-	few	TRBJ1-1	TRBV28	CASSQGTPVAEAFF	TGTGCCAGCAGTCAGGGCACTCCCGTGGCTGAAGCTTTCTTT
-	-	TRBJ2-2	TRBV6-1	CASSDLGRARTGELFF	TGTGCCAGCAGTGACTTGGGCAGGGCGAGGACCGGGGAGCTGTTTTTT
-	-	TRBJ2-7	TRBV28	CASRTKLSEQYF	TGTGCCAGTCGGACTAAACTGTCCGAGCAGTACTTC
-	-	TRBJ2-2	TRBV5-1	CASSFAIAESLPTGELFF	TGCGCCAGCAGCTTCGCCATCGCTGAGTCTCTCCCAACCGGGGAGCTGTTTTTT
-	-	TRBJ2-7	TRBV7-8	CASSRSRVSQANEQYF	TGTGCCAGCAGCAGATCCAGGGTGTCTCAGGCCAACGAGCAGTACTTC
TRBD1	-	TRBJ1-1	TRBV6-5	CATTGGSRMNTEAFF	TGTGCCACAACAGGGGGATCTAGGATGAACACTGAAGCTTTCTTT
TRBD1	-	TRBJ1-2	TRBV27	CASSPGQGRGYTF	TGTGCCAGCAGTCCTGGACAGGGAAGGGGCTACACCTTC
TRBD1	-	TRBJ1-2	TRBV5-8	CASSPGQGIGGYTF	TGTGCCAGCAGCCCGGGACAGGGAATTGGTGGCTACACCTTC
TRBD2	-	TRBJ2-3	TRBV28	CASSFGLAGEITDTQYF	TGTGCCAGCAGTTTTGGACTAGCGGGAGAGATCACAGATACGCAGTATTTT
-	once	TRBJ1-5	TRBV28	CASSLGGTNQPQHF	TGTGCCAGCAGTTTAGGGGGGACCAATCAGCCCCAGCATTTT
TRBD2	-	TRBJ2-6	TRBV5-1	CASRTSPGANVLTF	TGCGCCAGCAGGACTAGCCCTGGGGCCAACGTCCTGACTTTC
TRBD1	few	TRBJ2-3	TRBV11-3	CASSLGQGSTDTQYF	TGTGCCAGCAGCTTGGGACAGGGTAGCACAGATACGCAGTATTTT
TRBD1	few	TRBJ2-7	TRBV18	CASSPQGAKASYEQYF	TGTGCCAGCTCACCACAGGGGGCCAAGGCGTCCTACGAGCAGTACTTC
-	-	TRBJ2-7	TRBV27	CASSPYAGYEQYF	TGTGCCAGCAGTCCCTACGCCGGCTACGAGCAGTACTTC
TRBD2	-	TRBJ2-7	TRBV28	CASAFRPGRGEQYF	TGTGCCAGCGCTTTTAGACCCGGGAGGGGCGAGCAGTACTTC
TRBD2	-	TRBJ2-1	TRBV3-1/TRBV3-2	CASSRLAGYNEQFF	TGTGCCAGCAGCCGACTAGCGGGGTACAATGAGCAGTTCTTC
-	-	TRBJ2-5	TRBV11-1	CASSLGASETQYF	TGTGCCAGCAGCTTAGGAGCTTCGGAGACCCAGTACTTC
TRBD1	-	TRBJ1-5	TRBV19	CASSTRTGVGLGQPQHF	TGTGCCAGTAGTACAAGGACAGGTGTGGGGTTAGGTCAGCCCCAGCATTTT
-	once	TRBJ2-1	TRBV7-9	CASSLGTGSYNEQFF	TGTGCCAGCAGCTTAGGAACAGGGTCGTACAATGAGCAGTTCTTC
-	-	TRBJ1-2	TRBV4-1	CASSQPHPGGANYGYTF	TGCGCCAGCAGCCAGCCGCACCCAGGAGGAGCTAACTATGGCTACACCTTC
-	-	TRBJ2-3	TRBV5-1	CASSLGSLEDTQYF	TGCGCCAGCAGCTTGGGCAGTTTGGAGGATACGCAGTATTTT
-	-	TRBJ1-2	TRBV7-9	CASSLGPGGYGYTF	TGTGCCAGCAGTCTCGGACCGGGAGGCTATGGCTACACCTTC
-	-	TRBJ2-6	TRBV19	CASSDRAGAGANVLTF	TGTGCCAGTAGTGACAGAGCAGGGGCTGGGGCCAACGTCCTGACTTTC
TRBD1	-	TRBJ2-7	TRBV5-1	CASSRGTGSSYEQYF	TGCGCCAGCAGCAGGGGGACAGGGAGCTCCTACGAGCAGTACTTC
-	few	TRBJ1-1	TRBV29-1	CSVEDRQSLNTEAFF	TGCAGCGTTGAAGACCGACAGTCCCTGAACACTGAAGCTTTCTTT
-	-	TRBJ2-7	TRBV6-5	CASSSTISYEQYF	TGTGCCAGCTCCTCTACCATCTCCTACGAGCAGTACTTC
-	-	TRBJ2-2	TRBV7-9	CASNHLANGELFF	TGTGCCAGCAACCACCTAGCGAACGGGGAGCTGTTTTTT
-	-	TRBJ1-2	TRBV6-5	CASSYSNRAPLGYTF	TGTGCCAGCAGTTACTCGAACAGGGCGCCTTTGGGCTACACCTTC
-	-	TRBJ2-7	TRBV19	CASRQTQSYEQYF	TGTGCCAGCCGACAGACTCAATCCTACGAGCAGTACTTC
-	-	TRBJ1-3	TRBV28	CASSLEFGTTSSGNTIYF	TGTGCCAGCAGTTTAGAGTTCGGGACAACCAGCTCTGGAAACACCATATATTTT
-	-	TRBJ1-1	TRBV29-1	CSVEDPQGVRGTEAFF	TGCAGCGTTGAAGATCCCCAAGGGGTTCGGGGGACTGAAGCTTTCTTT
-	-	TRBJ1-1	TRBV6-5	CASSYSKHRMNTEAFF	TGTGCCAGCAGTTACTCGAAACACAGAATGAACACTGAAGCTTTCTTT
TRBD1	few	TRBJ2-7	TRBV11-2	CASSDGTGGGYEQYF	TGTGCCAGCAGCGATGGGACAGGGGGGGGATACGAGCAGTACTTC